This T cell receptor beta chain came from a study of early T cells in non-severe SARS-CoV-2 infection. Study information: The chains were unpaired, and the sequenced material was bulk RNA from unsorted whole blood.

V was cut by 5 bases and J by 4 bases, with 12 bases left in between. The germline V gene encodes CDR1 SQVTM and CDR2 ANQGSEA. The CDR3 consists of 13 residues. This clonotype appeared a few times. Individual cDNA molecules received unique molecular identifiers. TCRdb re-derived calls from the 5' RACE reads in MiXCR, one entry per CDR3 protein. The profile shows about 83,000 distinct CDR3 sequences, 9% to 15% of them singletons. The rearrangement links TRBV29-1 to TRBJ2-1, with D uncertain. Specimen: whole blood. The clonotype originates from an adult who was a healthcare worker with PCR-confirmed SARS-CoV-2 infection or an uninfected control (not recorded which). Here the CDR3 DNA reads TGCAGCGTTACCGAGTCAGCGTACAATGAGCAGTTCTTC. It codes for CSVTESAYNEQFF.